Given below is one T cell receptor (beta chain) in context. Antigen specificity is unknown. The table came from immunoSEQ multiplex PCR; TCRdb's copy has only in-frame clones and leaves some out. This sample has about 24,000 clones; roughly 67% occur once, and the top ten carry just under 10%. The data are from a study of early stage breast cancer tumors. The study's findings and limits: Tumors had roughly 2.4-fold higher T cell density and higher clonality than adjacent normal breast tissue. Tumor and normal breast were distinguished via blood comparison in 14 of 16 patients. Enriched TCRB sequences shared across patients were mostly commonly generated sequences.

The V end was cut by 4 bases, the J end by 5 bases, with 12 bases between. Germline V gene sequence: CDR1 SGHNT, CDR2 YYREEE (reference sequence). This CDR3 has 13 amino acids. The chain uses TRBV5-4 and TRBJ2-5, with TRBD2 as a possible D gene (5 bases). Sequenced sample: breast tumor tissue. The clonotype was recovered from a person aged 55 to 69 with breast cancer. CDR3 sequence (DNA): TGTGCCAGCAGCGGGTCGAGGGTCGAGACCCAGTACTTC. Its translation: CASSGSRVETQYF. The whole variable domain, filled in from reference TRBV5-4 and TRBJ2-5, reads ETGVTQSPTHLIKTRGQQVTLRCSSQSGHNTVSWYQQALGQGPQFIFQYYREEENGRGNFPPRFSGLQFPNYSSELNVNALELDDSALYLCASSGSRVETQYFGPGTRLLVL.